These 25 T cell receptor beta chains were all obtained from the same sample, sequenced in a study of shared clonotypes between healthy human individuals. The protocol was immunoSEQ multiplex PCR, while the TCRdb copy is restricted to in-frame clones and leaves out a portion. Here the sample spans approximately 2.5 million clones, 93% being singletons. The sample comprised naive CD4+ T cells from PBMCs. Indicated subset: CD45RA+ positively selected. The receptors here all came from a young man in good health. Some clones in this sample may be carry-over from other donors' samples.

The table lists this clone with a count of one. Other nucleotide sequences in the sample specify the same CDR3. V usage is TRBV7-9 and J usage is TRBJ2-5; D is possibly TRBD2 (7 bases). The length of the CDR3 is 12 residues. The germline V gene has CDR1 SEHNR and CDR2 FQNEAQ (reference sequence). V was cut by 5 bases and J by 5 bases, with 9 bases left in between. The CDR3 bases are TGTGCCAGCAGCCGCGGGGGCGAGACCCAGTACTTC. Amino acids: CASSRGGETQYF.

V is TRBV5-1 and J is TRBJ1-4; 8 positions match TRBD1. The V segment lost 0 bases and the J segment 5 bases; nucleotides outside the gene matches: 6. This CDR3 region has 16 residues. Looked up from germline, CDR1 is SGHRS and CDR2 is YFSETQ. The CDR3 region has the DNA TGCGCCAGCAGCTTGGCCAGACAGGGGCGAAATGAAAAACTGTTTTTT. This codes for CASSLARQGRNEKLFF.

The V call is TRBV5-4, the J call TRBJ1-1; possible D gene TRBD1, 6 bases. Germline V gives CDR1 SGHNT, CDR2 YYREEE (reference sequence). This CDR3 comprises 13 residues. The V gene lost 6 bases and the J gene lost 4 bases, with 13 bases spanning the gap. The CDR3: CASKIQGGTEAFF. DNA for the CDR3: TGTGCCAGCAAAATACAGGGAGGCACTGAAGCTTTCTTT.

The gene calls are TRBV5-1 and TRBJ2-4; D is ambiguous. Germline V gives CDR1 SGHRS, CDR2 YFSETQ. V lost 1 base and J 9 bases, leaving 17 bases between the germline ends. This CDR3 has 15 amino acids. The CDR3 DNA follows: TGCGCCAGCAGCTTGACCCACAGTACCGCCGGCATTCAGTACTTC. Its protein product is CASSLTHSTAGIQYF.

The CDR3 bases are TGTGCCAGCTCGCGGGAGTGGGGCGGAGGAACAGATACGCAGTATTTT. Amino acids: CASSREWGGGTDTQYF. J is TRBJ2-3 and V is TRBV6-4; 7 nucleotides align to TRBD2. Germline CDR1 reads MRHNA; CDR2 reads SNTAGT. There are 16 residues in the CDR3. Unmatched junction bases numbered 14, after V lost 8 bases and J lost 3 bases.

As concerns this clone: Other DNA sequences in the same sample also yield this CDR3. V gene TRBV2 combines with J gene TRBJ1-5; D gene unclear. The CDR3 has 12 amino acids. Trimming stripped 4 bases from V and 6 bases from J, with 7 bases between. CDR1 is SNHLY, CDR2 FYNNEI, per germline. The CDR3 bases are TGTGCCAGCAGTGTGACGGGTCAGCCCCAGCATTTT. Translation: CASSVTGQPQHF.

V is TRBV30 and J is TRBJ2-1, with TRBD2 identical over 10 bases. V dropped 2 bases and J dropped 6; count of bases not matched to a gene: 10. The CDR3 runs to 16 residues. Germline lookup yields CDR1 GTSNPN and CDR2 SVGIG (reference sequence). Here the CDR3 DNA reads TGTGCCTGGAGTTTTTCTCTCAGCGGGAGGGGCAATGAGCAGTTCTTC. As protein: CAWSFSLSGRGNEQFF.

The J gene is TRBJ1-3, the V gene TRBV7-9; perhaps TRBD1 as D (5 bases). The V end was cut by 5 bases, the J end by 2 bases, with 7 bases between. The CDR3 loop spans 13 amino acids. Germline CDR1 is SEHNR and CDR2 is FQNEAQ (reference sequence). For the CDR3, the DNA is TGTGCCAGCAGCGGGGGGACTGGAAACACCATATATTTT. Translated: CASSGGTGNTIYF.

V and J are TRBV19 and TRBJ2-5, with 9 positions matching TRBD1. Losses at the gene ends were 10 bases for V and 4 bases for J; bases not matched to a gene: 10. This CDR3 has 14 amino acids. In germline, CDR1 is LNHDA, CDR2 SQIVND (reference sequence). The DNA of the CDR3 is TGTGCCACCGCTCCGGGACAGGGAGGAGAGACCCAGTACTTC. As protein: CATAPGQGGETQYF.

The chain is built from TRBV28 and TRBJ2-5; D unclear. Germline CDR1 MDHEN, CDR2 SYDVKM. Between the trimmed V and J ends, which lost 2 bases and 7 bases, there was a span of 11 bases. CDR3 length: 13 amino acids. The DNA for the CDR3 is TGTGCCAGCAGTTTAATCGACACCGGGACCCAGTACTTC. As protein: CASSLIDTGTQYF.

J is TRBJ1-1 and V is TRBV19, with 8 bases aligning to TRBD1. Germline CDR1 reads LNHDA; CDR2 reads SQIVND (reference sequence). The CDR3 is made up of 15 amino acids. Unmatched junction bases numbered 8, after V lost 5 bases and J lost 3 bases. CDR3 sequence: CASSSRTGRDTEAFF. In DNA, the CDR3 is TGTGCCAGTAGTTCCCGGACAGGGCGGGACACTGAAGCTTTCTTT.

The rearrangement links TRBV5-1 to TRBJ1-5, with a possible D match to TRBD1 (5 bases). V dropped 4 bases and J dropped 15 bases, with 5 bases sitting between them. CDR1 SGHRS and CDR2 YFSETQ come from the germline V gene. CDR3 length: 8 amino acids. Here the CDR3 reads CASSGGHF. For the CDR3, the DNA is TGCGCCAGCAGCGGGGGGCATTTT.

This clone was counted once. The chain couples TRBV5-1 to TRBJ1-5; a weak D match, TRBD1 (6 bases). Trimming took 5 bases from V and 0 from J, leaving 15 bases between them. The germline gives CDR1 SGHRS, CDR2 YFSETQ. The CDR3 has 16 amino acids. The CDR3 reads CASRGGQQNSNQPQHF. CDR3 DNA sequence: TGCGCCAGCAGGGGAGGACAGCAAAATAGCAATCAGCCCCAGCATTTT.

This clone was observed once. V usage is TRBV6-5 and J usage is TRBJ2-1, with D possibly TRBD2 on 6 matching bases. The V gene lost 7 bases and the J gene lost 1 base, with 11 bases spanning the gap. Germline CDR1 and CDR2: MNHEY and SVGAGI. This CDR3 region has 14 residues. CDR3 residues: CASKGGISYNEQFF. The CDR3 DNA sequence: TGTGCCAGCAAGGGCGGGATTTCCTACAATGAGCAGTTCTTC.

The CDR3 DNA reads as TGTGCCAGCAGTTGGACAGGGGCTCAGTACTTC. Encoded protein: CASSWTGAQYF. The chain is built from TRBV11-2 and TRBJ2-4; 9 positions match TRBD1. The V segment lost 6 bases and the J segment 12 bases; nucleotides outside the gene matches: 3. The germline V gene encodes CDR1 SGHAT and CDR2 FQNNGV. This CDR3 region has 11 residues.

The V gene is TRBV5-1, the J gene TRBJ1-2; 8 nucleotides line up with TRBD1. There are 15 residues in the CDR3. In germline, CDR1 is SGHRS, CDR2 YFSETQ. The V segment lost 0 bases and the J segment 8 bases; nucleotides outside the gene matches: 9. This CDR3 reads CASSLASGGQSGYTF. In DNA form, the CDR3 reads TGCGCCAGCAGCTTGGCCTCAGGGGGCCAGTCGGGCTACACCTTC.

This clone has a single count. V usage is TRBV6-5 and J usage is TRBJ1-1; the D is unclear. The CDR3 runs to 13 residues. Trimming left V 5 bases short and J 7 bases short, with 14 bases between. Germline values: CDR1 MNHEY, CDR2 SVGAGI. CDR3 region: CASSPPAQDEAFF. The CDR3 DNA reads TGTGCCAGCAGTCCCCCGGCCCAGGATGAAGCTTTCTTT.

About this clone: Other DNA variants within this sample encode the same CDR3. The CDR3 nucleotides are TGTGCCAGCCGCGGGGAGGGCAATCAGCCCCAGCATTTT. This codes for CASRGEGNQPQHF. The V and J genes are TRBV2 and TRBJ1-5; D gene ambiguous. The germline V gene has CDR1 SNHLY and CDR2 FYNNEI. Trimming left V 8 bases short and J 2 bases short, with 10 bases between. The CDR3 length is 13 residues.

The chain employs TRBV11-3 and TRBJ2-4; maybe TRBD2 (6 bases). This CDR3 has 13 amino acids. The V gene's germline CDR1 is SGHNT and CDR2 YENEEA. Trimming took off 0 bases at V and 15 bases at J, with 15 bases between the two ends. CDR3 in DNA: TGTGCCAGCAGCTTAGAGTGGGACTCCAATGGGTACTTC. Translating gives CASSLEWDSNGYF.

V usage is TRBV7-9 and J usage is TRBJ1-3; D is uncertain. V was shortened by 7 bases and J by 2 bases, with 9 bases between the two germline ends. The CDR3 is 13 residues long. The germline gives CDR1 SEHNR, CDR2 FQNEAQ (reference sequence). CDR3 amino acids: CASMFGTGNTIYF. CDR3 DNA sequence: TGTGCCAGCATGTTCGGTACTGGAAACACCATATATTTT. Full variable domain (rest looked up from reference TRBV7-9 and TRBJ1-3): DTGVSQNPRHKITKRGQNVTFRCDPISEHNRLYWYRQTLGQGPEFLTYFQNEAQLEKSRLLSDRFSAERPKGSFSTLEIQRTEQGDSAMYLCASMFGTGNTIYFGEGSWLTVV.

The V and J genes are TRBV5-1 and TRBJ2-7; the D gene is possibly TRBD2 (6 bases). V dropped 0 bases and J dropped 0 bases, with 16 bases sitting between them. The CDR3 consists of 17 residues. Germline lookup yields CDR1 SGHRS and CDR2 YFSETQ. In DNA form, the CDR3 reads TGCGCCAGCAGCTTGGGCCTTCTAGCGCCGAGCTCCTACGAGCAGTACTTC. This translates into CASSLGLLAPSSYEQYF. The full variable domain, its missing parts supplied by reference TRBV5-1 and TRBJ2-7, is KAGVTQTPRYLIKTRGQQVTLSCSPISGHRSVSWYQQTPGQGLQFLFEYFSETQRNKGNFPGRFSGRQFSNSRSEMNVSTLELGDSALYLCASSLGLLAPSSYEQYFGPGTRLTVT.

The chain carries TRBV4-1 and TRBJ1-5; no clear D gene. This CDR3 has 15 amino acids. CDR1 and CDR2 (germline): MGHRA, YSYEKL. The V and J ends lost 1 base and 3 bases respectively, with 10 bases between them. The CDR3 DNA reads as TGCGCCAGCAGCCAAGGCAGGCTACCCAATCAGCCCCAGCATTTT. Residues: CASSQGRLPNQPQHF.

The chain recombines TRBV28 with TRBJ1-5; perhaps TRBD1 as D (6 bases). The germline V gene encodes CDR1 MDHEN and CDR2 SYDVKM. Trimming stripped 5 bases from V and 4 bases from J, with 15 bases between. CDR3 length: 15 residues. Here the CDR3 reads CASSPRRTVNQPQHF. The CDR3 bases are TGTGCCAGCAGTCCTCGGAGGACAGTAAATCAGCCCCAGCATTTT.

The chain links TRBV21-1 to TRBJ2-7; the DNA was not compared with TRBD2, the D call given in the table. TRBV21-1 is tagged as a pseudogene. The CDR3 runs 15 residues. The chain's CDR3 is CASSSYSGRTYEQYF. CDR3 DNA sequence: TGTGCCAGCAGCTCATATAGCGGTAGAACCTACGAGCAGTACTTC.

The V and J genes are TRBV7-9 and TRBJ2-7; D is ambiguous. The CDR3 is 13 residues long. Per the germline V gene, CDR1 is SEHNR and CDR2 is FQNEAQ (reference sequence). V shed 2 bases and J shed 4 bases, with 9 bases lying between them. The chain's CDR3 is CASSLSQLYEQYF. Written as DNA, the CDR3 is TGTGCCAGCAGCTTAAGTCAACTATACGAGCAGTACTTC.